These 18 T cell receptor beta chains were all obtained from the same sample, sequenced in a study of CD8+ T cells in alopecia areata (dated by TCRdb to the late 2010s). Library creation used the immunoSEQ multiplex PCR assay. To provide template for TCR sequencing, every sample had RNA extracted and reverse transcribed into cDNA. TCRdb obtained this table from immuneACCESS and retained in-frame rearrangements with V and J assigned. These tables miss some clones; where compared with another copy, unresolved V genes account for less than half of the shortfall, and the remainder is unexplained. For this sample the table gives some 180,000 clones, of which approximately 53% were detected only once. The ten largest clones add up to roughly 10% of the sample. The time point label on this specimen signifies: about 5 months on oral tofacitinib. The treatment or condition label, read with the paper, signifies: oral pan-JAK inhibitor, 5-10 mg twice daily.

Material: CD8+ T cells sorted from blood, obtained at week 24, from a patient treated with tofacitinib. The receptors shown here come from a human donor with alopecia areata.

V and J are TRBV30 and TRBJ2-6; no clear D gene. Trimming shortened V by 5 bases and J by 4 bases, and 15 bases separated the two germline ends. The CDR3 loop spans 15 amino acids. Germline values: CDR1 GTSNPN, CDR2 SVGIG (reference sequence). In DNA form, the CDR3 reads TGTGCCTGGGAACCCGGTACCGCAGGGGCCAACGTCCTGACTTTC. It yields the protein CAWEPGTAGANVLTF. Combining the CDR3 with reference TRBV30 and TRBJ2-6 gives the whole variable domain SQTIHQWPATLVQPVGSPLSLECTVEGTSNPNLYWYRQAAGRGLQLLFYSVGIGQISSEVPQNLSASRPQDRQFILSSKKLLLSDSGFYLCAWEPGTAGANVLTFGAGSRLTVL.

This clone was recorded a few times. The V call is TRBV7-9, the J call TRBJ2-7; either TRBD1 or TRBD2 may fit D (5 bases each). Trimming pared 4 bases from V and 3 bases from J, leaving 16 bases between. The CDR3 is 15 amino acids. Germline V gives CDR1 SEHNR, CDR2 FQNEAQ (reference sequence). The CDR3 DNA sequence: TGTGCCAGCAGCTGGCAGGGAGCCTCCCACTACGAGCAGTACTTC. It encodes CASSWQGASHYEQYF.

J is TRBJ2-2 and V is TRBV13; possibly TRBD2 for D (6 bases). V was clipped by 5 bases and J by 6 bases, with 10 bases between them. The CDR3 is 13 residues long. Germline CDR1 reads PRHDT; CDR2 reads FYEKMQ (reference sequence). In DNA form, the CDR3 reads TGTGCCAGCAGCGGCCCTAGCGCCGGGGAGCTGTTTTTT. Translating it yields CASSGPSAGELFF.

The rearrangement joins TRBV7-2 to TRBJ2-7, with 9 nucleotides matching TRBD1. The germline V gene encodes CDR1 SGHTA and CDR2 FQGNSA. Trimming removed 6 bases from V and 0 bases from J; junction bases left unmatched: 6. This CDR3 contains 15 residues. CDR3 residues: CASRFDRGGSYEQYF. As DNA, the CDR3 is TGTGCCAGCAGATTTGACAGGGGGGGCTCCTACGAGCAGTACTTC.

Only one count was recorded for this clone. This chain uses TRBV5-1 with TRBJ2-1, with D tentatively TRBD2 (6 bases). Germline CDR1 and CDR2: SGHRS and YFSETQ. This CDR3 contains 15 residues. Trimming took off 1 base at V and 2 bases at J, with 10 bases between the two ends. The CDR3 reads CASSLFERAYNEQFF. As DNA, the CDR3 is TGCGCCAGCAGCTTGTTCGAGCGGGCCTACAATGAGCAGTTCTTC.

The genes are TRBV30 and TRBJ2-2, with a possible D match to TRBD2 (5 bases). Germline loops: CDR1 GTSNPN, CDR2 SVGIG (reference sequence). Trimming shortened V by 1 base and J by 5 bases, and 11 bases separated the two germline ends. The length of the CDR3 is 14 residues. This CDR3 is CAWSGGRGTGELFF. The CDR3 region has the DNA TGTGCCTGGAGTGGAGGGCGCGGGACCGGGGAGCTGTTTTTT.

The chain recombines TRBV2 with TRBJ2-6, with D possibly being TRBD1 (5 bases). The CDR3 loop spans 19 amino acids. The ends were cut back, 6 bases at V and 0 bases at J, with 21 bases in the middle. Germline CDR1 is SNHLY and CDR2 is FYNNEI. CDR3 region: CASSDDSTKTISGANVLTF. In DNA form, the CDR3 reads TGTGCCAGCAGCGACGACAGCACCAAAACTATCTCTGGGGCCAACGTCCTGACTTTC.

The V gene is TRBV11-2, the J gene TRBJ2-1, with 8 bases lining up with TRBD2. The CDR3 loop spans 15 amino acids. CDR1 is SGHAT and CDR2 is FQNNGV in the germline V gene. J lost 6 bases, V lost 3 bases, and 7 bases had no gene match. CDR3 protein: CASSLGGGLFNEQFF. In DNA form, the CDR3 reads TGTGCCAGCAGCTTGGGCGGGGGGCTTTTCAATGAGCAGTTCTTC.

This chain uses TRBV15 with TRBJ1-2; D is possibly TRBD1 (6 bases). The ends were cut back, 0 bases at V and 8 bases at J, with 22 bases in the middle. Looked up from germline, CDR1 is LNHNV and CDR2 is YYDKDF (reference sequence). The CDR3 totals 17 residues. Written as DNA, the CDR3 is TGTGCCACCAGCAGAGACGGACCGTCTTCAGGGGCCGCCGGCTACACCTTC. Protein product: CATSRDGPSSGAAGYTF.

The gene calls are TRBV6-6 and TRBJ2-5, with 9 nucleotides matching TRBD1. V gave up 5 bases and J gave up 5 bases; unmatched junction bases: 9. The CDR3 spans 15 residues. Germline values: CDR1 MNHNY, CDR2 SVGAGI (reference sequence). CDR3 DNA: TGTGCCAGCAGTCCCCGACAGGGGGAGTATGAGACCCAGTACTTC. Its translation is CASSPRQGEYETQYF.

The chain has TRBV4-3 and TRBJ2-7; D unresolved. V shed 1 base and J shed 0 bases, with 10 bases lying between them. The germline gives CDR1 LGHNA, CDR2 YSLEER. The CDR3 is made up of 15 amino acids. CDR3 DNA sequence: TGCGCCAGCAGCCAAGGACAAGGTATCTCCTACGAGCAGTACTTC. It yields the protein CASSQGQGISYEQYF.

The CDR3 is CASFPGTVWNTEAFF. Written as DNA, the CDR3 is TGTGCCAGTTTCCCCGGGACGGTTTGGAACACTGAAGCTTTCTTT. The chain couples TRBV19 to TRBJ1-1; weak D call: TRBD1 (5 bases). The CDR3 sequence is 15 residues long. Germline CDR1 LNHDA, CDR2 SQIVND (reference sequence). V shed 8 bases and J shed 1 base, with 17 bases lying between them.

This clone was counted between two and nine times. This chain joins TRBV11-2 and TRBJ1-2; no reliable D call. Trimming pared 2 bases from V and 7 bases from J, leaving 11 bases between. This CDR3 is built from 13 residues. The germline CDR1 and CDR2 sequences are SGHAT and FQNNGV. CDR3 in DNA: TGTGCCAGCAGCTTATCGCCGGCCGGTGGCTACACCTTC. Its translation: CASSLSPAGGYTF.

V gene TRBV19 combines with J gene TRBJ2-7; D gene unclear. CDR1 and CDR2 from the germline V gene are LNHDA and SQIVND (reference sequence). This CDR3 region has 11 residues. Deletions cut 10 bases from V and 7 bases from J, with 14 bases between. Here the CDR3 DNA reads TGTGCCACCGAGGAGATGGGGGAGCAGTACTTC. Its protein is CATEEMGEQYF.

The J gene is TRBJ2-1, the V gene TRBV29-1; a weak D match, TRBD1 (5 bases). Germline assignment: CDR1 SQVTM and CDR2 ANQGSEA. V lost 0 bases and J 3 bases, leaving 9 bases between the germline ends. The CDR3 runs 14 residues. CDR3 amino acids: CSVEDRENYNEQFF. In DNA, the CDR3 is TGCAGCGTTGAAGACAGGGAAAACTACAATGAGCAGTTCTTC.

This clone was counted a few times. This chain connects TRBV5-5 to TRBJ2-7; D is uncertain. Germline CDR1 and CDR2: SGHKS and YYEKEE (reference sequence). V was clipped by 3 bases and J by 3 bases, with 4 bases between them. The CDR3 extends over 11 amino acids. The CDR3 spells CASSSGYEQYF. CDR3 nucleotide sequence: TGTGCCAGCAGCTCCGGCTACGAGCAGTACTTC.

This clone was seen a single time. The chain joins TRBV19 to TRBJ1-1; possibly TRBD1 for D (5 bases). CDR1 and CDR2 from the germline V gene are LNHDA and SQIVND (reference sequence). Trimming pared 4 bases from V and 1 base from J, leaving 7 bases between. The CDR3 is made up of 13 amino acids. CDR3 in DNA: TGTGCCAGTAGTACGACAGAGAACACTGAAGCTTTCTTT. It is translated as CASSTTENTEAFF.

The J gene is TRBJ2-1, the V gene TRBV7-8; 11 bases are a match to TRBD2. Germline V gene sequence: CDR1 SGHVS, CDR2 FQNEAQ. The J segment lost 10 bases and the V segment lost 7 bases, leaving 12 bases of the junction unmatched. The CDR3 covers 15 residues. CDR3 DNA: TGTGCCAGCAACCAGCAGGCTAGCGGGGGGCCGGAGCAGTTCTTC. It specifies CASNQQASGGPEQFF.